This T cell receptor (beta chain) was documented in a study of cytomegalovirus exposure and HLA in healthy donors. Study observations and caveats: Some TCR beta chains (roughly 160 of them) were listed as cytomegalovirus-associated. Reports described diagnosis of cytomegalovirus status by the classifier as highly specific and sensitive.

Notes on this clone: Its specificity is unknown.

The assay was immunoSEQ multiplex PCR, and TCRdb's table has in-frame clones only and misses some. Altogether over 150,000 clones are present, roughly 90% being singletons, with the ten largest covering around 2%. Sequencing input: PBMCs. The origin of this receptor is a woman between 18 and 30 years old in good health and CMV-seronegative.

CDR3: CATSRDASSGRKEQYF. The CDR3 DNA reads as TGTGCCACCAGCAGAGACGCATCTAGCGGGAGAAAGGAGCAGTACTTC. This chain connects TRBV15 to TRBJ2-7, with 10 bases identical to TRBD2. The CDR3 length is 16 residues. Germline loops: CDR1 LNHNV, CDR2 YYDKDF (reference sequence). With 0 bases clipped from V and 7 bases from J, the junction kept 9 bases outside the gene matches.